Following are 12 T cell receptor beta chains from one sample sequenced in a study of T cell responses to AZD1222 COVID-19 vaccine. Repertoires were generated with immunoSEQ multiplex PCR, while TCRdb's copy carries only in-frame clones and drops some. The sample consists of about 170,000 clones, roughly nine tenths of them appearing once. The sequences come from peripheral blood, collected on day 0 of AZD1222 vaccination. The receptors stem from an adult in good health.

V gene TRBV9 combines with J gene TRBJ2-3; D is perhaps TRBD2 (6 bases). CDR1 and CDR2 (germline): SGDLS, YYNGEE. V was clipped by 1 base and J by 6 bases, with 12 bases between them. The CDR3 length is 14 residues. For the CDR3, the DNA is TGTGCCAGCAGCGTAATAGCGGCCCCCGATACGCAGTATTTT. Translation gives CASSVIAAPDTQYF.

This clone has only a few counts. V is TRBV19 and J is TRBJ2-2; TRBD1 agrees at 7 bases. Germline lookup yields CDR1 LNHDA and CDR2 SQIVND (reference sequence). The CDR3 is 16 amino acids. V trimming: 7 bases; J trimming: 0 bases; junction bases outside the gene matches: 8. Written as DNA, the CDR3 is TGTGCCAGTAAACGGCCCGGGACAGCGAACACCGGGGAGCTGTTTTTT. Amino acid sequence: CASKRPGTANTGELFF.

The chain uses TRBV29-1 and TRBJ1-2, with a possible D match to TRBD1 (5 bases). Germline CDR1 SQVTM, CDR2 ANQGSEA. Trimming removed 6 bases from V and 3 bases from J, with 8 bases in between. CDR3 length equals 11 residues. The CDR3 DNA reads TGCAGCGTCGGGGCAGACTATGGCTACACCTTC. This gives the protein CSVGADYGYTF.

In this sample, this clone turned up once. The chain couples TRBV21-1 to TRBJ1-1; the table names TRBD1, a call not compared with the DNA. TRBV21-1 is a pseudogene segment. The CDR3 is 18 residues long. The CDR3 region has the DNA TGTGCCAGCAGCAAAGAACGGGCCAGGGTGATTGGGAACACTGAAGCTTTCTTT. Its translation: CASSKERARVIGNTEAFF.

In the case of this clone: One end of the junction fails to match germline, which may point to a read error. This chain connects TRBV11-2 to TRBJ2-4, with 8 bases fitting TRBD1. CDR3 length equals 19 residues. Looked up from germline, CDR1 is SGHAT and CDR2 is FQNNGV. The CDR3 DNA sequence: TGTGCCAGCAGCCTAGACAGGGGTTCCTATCAAGTCGCCAAAAACATTCAGTACTTC. It is translated as CASSLDRGSYQVAKNIQYF. Filled out from reference TRBV11-2 and TRBJ2-4, the complete variable domain reads EAGVAQSPRYKIIEKRQSVAFWCNPISGHATLYWYQQILGQGPKLLIQFQNNGVVDDSQLPKDRFSAERLKGVDSTLKIQPAKLEDSAVYLCASSLDRGSYQVAKNIQYFGAGTRLSVL.

This chain uses TRBV6-1 with TRBJ1-3; D uncertain. Germline CDR1 MNHNS, CDR2 SASEGT. The ends were cut back, 2 bases at V and 8 bases at J, with 4 bases in the middle. The CDR3 runs 11 residues. DNA for the CDR3: TGTGCCAGCAGTGAAATGCACACCATATATTTT. Amino acids: CASSEMHTIYF.

V is TRBV11-1 and J is TRBJ2-2; 10 bases align to TRBD2. V gave up 8 bases and J gave up 5 bases; unmatched junction bases: 8. This CDR3 is built from 15 residues. CDR1 and CDR2 from the germline V gene are SGHAT and FQDESV (reference sequence). DNA of the CDR3: TGTGCCAGCGGCCAAGCGGGGGGGAATACCGGGGAGCTGTTTTTT. Translating it yields CASGQAGGNTGELFF.

V is TRBV6-5 and J is TRBJ2-7; D is possibly TRBD1 (6 bases). This CDR3 has 13 amino acids. Germline loops: CDR1 MNHEY, CDR2 SVGAGI. V was pared by 6 bases and J by 5 bases, with 14 bases between. The chain's CDR3 is CASSRQEVHEQYV. The CDR3 region has the DNA TGTGCCAGCAGCAGACAGGAGGTACACGAGCAGTACGTC.

The chain has TRBV4-2 and TRBJ1-5, with D hard to call. There are 14 residues in the CDR3. The ends were cut back, 3 bases at V and 5 bases at J, with 11 bases in the middle. CDR1 and CDR2 from the germline V gene are LGHNA and YNFKEQ. In DNA form, the CDR3 reads TGTGCCAGCAGCCAGGACCGTACCGATCAGCCCCAGCATTTT. Its translation: CASSQDRTDQPQHF.

This clone was observed once. The chain employs TRBV9 and TRBJ2-7; D is unclear. This CDR3 is 14 amino acids long. V was pared by 0 bases and J by 2 bases, with 9 bases between. Looked up from germline, CDR1 is SGDLS and CDR2 is YYNGEE. The CDR3 loop reads CASSVGVLPYEQYF. CDR3 sequence (DNA): TGTGCCAGCAGCGTAGGGGTCTTGCCCTACGAGCAGTACTTC.

This sequence joins TRBV7-9 and TRBJ2-6; no clear D gene. This CDR3 contains 13 residues. Germline assignment: CDR1 SEHNR and CDR2 FQNEAQ (reference sequence). V lost 7 bases and J lost 1, with 5 bases in between. DNA for the CDR3: TGTGCCAGCATCAAATCTGGGGCCAACGTCCTGACTTTC. Translated, it gives CASIKSGANVLTF. The entire variable domain, with the rest obtained from reference TRBV7-9 and TRBJ2-6, is as follows: DTGVSQNPRHKITKRGQNVTFRCDPISEHNRLYWYRQTLGQGPEFLTYFQNEAQLEKSRLLSDRFSAERPKGSFSTLEIQRTEQGDSAMYLCASIKSGANVLTFGAGSRLTVL.

This rearrangement joins TRBV2 to TRBJ1-2; D is perhaps TRBD1 (5 bases). The CDR3 is 14 residues long. Germline CDR1 and CDR2: SNHLY and FYNNEI. Trimming took off 1 base at V and 4 bases at J, with 10 bases between the two ends. The CDR3 DNA reads as TGTGCCAGCAGTGAAGTTGCAGGGAGCTATGGCTACACCTTC. Translating gives CASSEVAGSYGYTF.